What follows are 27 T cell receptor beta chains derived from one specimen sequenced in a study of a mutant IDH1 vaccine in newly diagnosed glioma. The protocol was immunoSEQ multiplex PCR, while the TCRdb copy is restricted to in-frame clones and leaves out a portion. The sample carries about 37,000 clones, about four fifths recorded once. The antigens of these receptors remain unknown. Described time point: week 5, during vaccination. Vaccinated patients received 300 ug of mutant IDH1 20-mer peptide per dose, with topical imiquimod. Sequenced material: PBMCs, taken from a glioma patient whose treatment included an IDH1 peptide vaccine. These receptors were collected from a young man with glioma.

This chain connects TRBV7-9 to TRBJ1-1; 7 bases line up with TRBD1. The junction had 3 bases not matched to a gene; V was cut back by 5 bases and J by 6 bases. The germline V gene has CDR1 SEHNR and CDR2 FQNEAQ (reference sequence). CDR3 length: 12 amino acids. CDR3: CASSPDRAEAFF. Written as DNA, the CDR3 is TGTGCCAGCAGCCCCGACAGGGCTGAAGCTTTCTTT.

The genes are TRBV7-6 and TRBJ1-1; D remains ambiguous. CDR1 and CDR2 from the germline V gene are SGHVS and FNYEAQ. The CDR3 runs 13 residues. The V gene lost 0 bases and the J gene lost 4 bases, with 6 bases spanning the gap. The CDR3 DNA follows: TGTGCCAGCAGCTTAGCTGAGACCACTGAAGCTTTCTTT. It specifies CASSLAETTEAFF.

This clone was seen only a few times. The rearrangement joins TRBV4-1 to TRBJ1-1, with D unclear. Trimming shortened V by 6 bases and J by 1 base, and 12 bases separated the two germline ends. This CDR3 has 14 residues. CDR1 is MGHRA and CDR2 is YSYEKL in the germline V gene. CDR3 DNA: TGCGCCAGCAGGCCGAGGGAGGGGAACACTGAAGCTTTCTTT. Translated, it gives CASRPREGNTEAFF.

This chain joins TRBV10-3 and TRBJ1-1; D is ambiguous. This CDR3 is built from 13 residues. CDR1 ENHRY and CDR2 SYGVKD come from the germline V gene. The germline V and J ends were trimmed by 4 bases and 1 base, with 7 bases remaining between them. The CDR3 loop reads CAISGHPNTEAFF. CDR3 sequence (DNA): TGTGCCATCAGTGGACATCCGAACACTGAAGCTTTCTTT.

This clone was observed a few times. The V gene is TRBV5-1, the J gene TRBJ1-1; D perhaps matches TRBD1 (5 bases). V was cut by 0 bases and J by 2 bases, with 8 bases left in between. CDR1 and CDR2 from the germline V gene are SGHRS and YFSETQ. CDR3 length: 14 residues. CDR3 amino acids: CASSLGDLNTEAFF. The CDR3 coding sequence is TGCGCCAGCAGCTTGGGGGACTTAAACACTGAAGCTTTCTTT.

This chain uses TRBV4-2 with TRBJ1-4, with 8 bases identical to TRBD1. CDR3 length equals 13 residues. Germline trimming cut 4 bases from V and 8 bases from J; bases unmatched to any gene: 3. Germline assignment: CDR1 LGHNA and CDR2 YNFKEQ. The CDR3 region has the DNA TGTGCCAGCAGCCGTCGGGACAGGGAAAAACTGTTTTTT. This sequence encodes CASSRRDREKLFF.

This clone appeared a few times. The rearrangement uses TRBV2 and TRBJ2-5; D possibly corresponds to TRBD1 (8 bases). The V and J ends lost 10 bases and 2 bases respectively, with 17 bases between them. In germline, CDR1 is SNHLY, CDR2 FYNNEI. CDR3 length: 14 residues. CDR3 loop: CATQRGQEQETQYF. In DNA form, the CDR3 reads TGTGCCACACAGCGGGGACAGGAACAAGAGACCCAGTACTTC.

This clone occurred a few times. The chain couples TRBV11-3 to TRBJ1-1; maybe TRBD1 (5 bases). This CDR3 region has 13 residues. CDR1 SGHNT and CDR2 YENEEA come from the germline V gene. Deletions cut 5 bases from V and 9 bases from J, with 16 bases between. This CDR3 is CASSPVRGGKAFF. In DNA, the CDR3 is TGTGCCAGCAGCCCGGTTAGGGGAGGGAAAGCTTTCTTT.

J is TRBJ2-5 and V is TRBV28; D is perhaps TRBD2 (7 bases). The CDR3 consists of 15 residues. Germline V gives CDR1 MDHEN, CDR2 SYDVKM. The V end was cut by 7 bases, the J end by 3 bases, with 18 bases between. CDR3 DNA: TGTGCCAGCACTATTGGGGGGGGCCAGAAAGAGACCCAGTACTTC. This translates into CASTIGGGQKETQYF.

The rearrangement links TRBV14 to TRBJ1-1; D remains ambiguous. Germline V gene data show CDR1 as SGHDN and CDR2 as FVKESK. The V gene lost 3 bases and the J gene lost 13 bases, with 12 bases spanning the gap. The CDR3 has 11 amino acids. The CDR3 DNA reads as TGTGCCAGCAGCCACGCCGGGCGCGGTTTCTTT. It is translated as CASSHAGRGFF.

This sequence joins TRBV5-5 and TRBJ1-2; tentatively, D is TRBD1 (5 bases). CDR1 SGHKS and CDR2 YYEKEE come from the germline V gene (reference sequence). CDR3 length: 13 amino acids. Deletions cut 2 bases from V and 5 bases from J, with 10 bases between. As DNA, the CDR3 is TGTGCCAGCAGCTTTCAACAGGAGTATGGCTACACCTTC. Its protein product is CASSFQQEYGYTF.

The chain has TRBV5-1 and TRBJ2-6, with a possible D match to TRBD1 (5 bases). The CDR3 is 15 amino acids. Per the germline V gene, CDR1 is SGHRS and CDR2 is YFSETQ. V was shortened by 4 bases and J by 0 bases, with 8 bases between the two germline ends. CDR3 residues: CASSRGSSGANVLTF. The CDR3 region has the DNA TGCGCCAGCAGCAGGGGTAGCTCTGGGGCCAACGTCCTGACTTTC.

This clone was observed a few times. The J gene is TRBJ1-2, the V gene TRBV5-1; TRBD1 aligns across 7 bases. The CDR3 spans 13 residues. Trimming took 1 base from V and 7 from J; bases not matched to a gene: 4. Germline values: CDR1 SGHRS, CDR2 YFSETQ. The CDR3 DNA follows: TGCGCCAGCAGCTTGAAAGGGGGCCCTGGCTACACCTTC. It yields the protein CASSLKGGPGYTF.

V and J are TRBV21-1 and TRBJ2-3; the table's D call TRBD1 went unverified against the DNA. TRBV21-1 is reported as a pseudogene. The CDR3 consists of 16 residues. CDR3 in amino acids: CASSTSGTGSTDTQYF. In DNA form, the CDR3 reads TGTGCCAGCAGCACCTCCGGGACAGGATCCACAGATACGCAGTATTTT.

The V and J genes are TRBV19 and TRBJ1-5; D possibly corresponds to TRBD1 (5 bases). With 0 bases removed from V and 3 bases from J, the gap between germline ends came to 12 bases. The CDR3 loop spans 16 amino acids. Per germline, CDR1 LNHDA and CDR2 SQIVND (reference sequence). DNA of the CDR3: TGTGCCAGTAGTATAGATCAAAGGGACCTCAATCAGCCCCAGCATTTT. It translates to CASSIDQRDLNQPQHF.

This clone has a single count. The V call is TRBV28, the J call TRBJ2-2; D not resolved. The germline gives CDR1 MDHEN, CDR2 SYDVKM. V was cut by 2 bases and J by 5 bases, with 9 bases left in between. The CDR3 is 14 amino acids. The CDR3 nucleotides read TGTGCCAGCAGTTTAACTCCGGAGACCGGGGAGCTGTTTTTT. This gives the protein CASSLTPETGELFF.

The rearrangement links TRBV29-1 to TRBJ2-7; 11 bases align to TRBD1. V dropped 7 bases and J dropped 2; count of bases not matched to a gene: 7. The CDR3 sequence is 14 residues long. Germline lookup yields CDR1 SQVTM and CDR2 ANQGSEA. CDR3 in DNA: TGCAGCGGCAGTCCGGGACAGGGGGCCTACGAGCAGTACTTC. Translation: CSGSPGQGAYEQYF.

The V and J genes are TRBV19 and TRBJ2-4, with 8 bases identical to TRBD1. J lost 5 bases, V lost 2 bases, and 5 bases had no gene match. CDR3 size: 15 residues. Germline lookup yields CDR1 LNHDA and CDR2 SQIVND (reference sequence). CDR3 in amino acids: CASSISGQAQNIQYF. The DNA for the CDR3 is TGTGCCAGTAGTATATCGGGACAGGCCCAAAACATTCAGTACTTC. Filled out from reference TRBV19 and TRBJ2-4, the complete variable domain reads DGGITQSPKYLFRKEGQNVTLSCEQNLNHDAMYWYRQDPGQGLRLIYYSQIVNDFQKGDIAEGYSVSREKKESFPLTVTSAQKNPTAFYLCASSISGQAQNIQYFGAGTRLSVL.

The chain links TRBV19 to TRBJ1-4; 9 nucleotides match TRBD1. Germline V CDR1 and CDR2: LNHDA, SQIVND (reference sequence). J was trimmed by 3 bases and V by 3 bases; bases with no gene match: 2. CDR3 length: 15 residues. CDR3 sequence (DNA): TGTGCCAGTAGTATCCGGGACAGGGCTAATGAAAAACTGTTTTTT. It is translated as CASSIRDRANEKLFF.

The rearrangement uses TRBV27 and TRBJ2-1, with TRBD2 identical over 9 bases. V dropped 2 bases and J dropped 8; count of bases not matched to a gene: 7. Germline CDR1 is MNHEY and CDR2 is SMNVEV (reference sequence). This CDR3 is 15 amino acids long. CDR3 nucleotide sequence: TGTGCCAGCAGTTTACCCGCGGGAGGGCCGGATGAGCAGTTCTTC. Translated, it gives CASSLPAGGPDEQFF.

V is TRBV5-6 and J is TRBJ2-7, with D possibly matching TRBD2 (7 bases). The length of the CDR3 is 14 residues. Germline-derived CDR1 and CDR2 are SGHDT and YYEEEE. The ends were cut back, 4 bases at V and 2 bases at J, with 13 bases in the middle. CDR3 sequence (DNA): TGTGCCAGCAGCCCGGTAGGGGGGGCCTACGAGCAGTACTTC. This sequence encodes CASSPVGGAYEQYF.

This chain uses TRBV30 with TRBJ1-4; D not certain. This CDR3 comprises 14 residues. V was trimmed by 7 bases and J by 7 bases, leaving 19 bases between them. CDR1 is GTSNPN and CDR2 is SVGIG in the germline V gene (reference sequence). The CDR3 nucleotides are TGTGCCTCTTCCCAATCCGGGCACGGTGAAAAACTGTTTTTT. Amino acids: CASSQSGHGEKLFF.

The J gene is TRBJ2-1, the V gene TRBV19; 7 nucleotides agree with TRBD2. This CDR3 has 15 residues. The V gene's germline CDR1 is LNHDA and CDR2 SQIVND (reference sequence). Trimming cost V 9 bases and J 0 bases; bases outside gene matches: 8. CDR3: CASLNLADSYNEQFF. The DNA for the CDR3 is TGTGCCAGCCTAAACCTAGCGGACTCCTACAATGAGCAGTTCTTC.

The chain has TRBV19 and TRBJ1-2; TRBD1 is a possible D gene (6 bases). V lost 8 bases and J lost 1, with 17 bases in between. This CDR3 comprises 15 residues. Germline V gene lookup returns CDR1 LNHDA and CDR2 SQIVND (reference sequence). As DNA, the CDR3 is TGTGCCAGTCGACTCGGGCAGGGGTATAACTATGGCTACACCTTC. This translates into CASRLGQGYNYGYTF.

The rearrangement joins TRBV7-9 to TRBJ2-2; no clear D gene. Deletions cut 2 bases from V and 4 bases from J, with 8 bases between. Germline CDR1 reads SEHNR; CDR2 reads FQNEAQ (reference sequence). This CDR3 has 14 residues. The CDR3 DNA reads TGTGCCAGCAGCTTATTTAGGGCCACCGGGGAGCTGTTTTTT. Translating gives CASSLFRATGELFF. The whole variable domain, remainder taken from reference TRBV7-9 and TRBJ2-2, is DTGVSQNPRHKITKRGQNVTFRCDPISEHNRLYWYRQTLGQGPEFLTYFQNEAQLEKSRLLSDRFSAERPKGSFSTLEIQRTEQGDSAMYLCASSLFRATGELFFGEGSRLTVL.

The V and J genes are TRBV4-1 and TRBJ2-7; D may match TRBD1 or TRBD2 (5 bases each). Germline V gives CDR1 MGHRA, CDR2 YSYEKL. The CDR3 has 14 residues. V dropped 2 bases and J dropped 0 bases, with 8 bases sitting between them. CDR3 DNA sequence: TGCGCCAGCAGCCAACCAGGGAGCTCCTACGAGCAGTACTTC. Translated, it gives CASSQPGSSYEQYF.

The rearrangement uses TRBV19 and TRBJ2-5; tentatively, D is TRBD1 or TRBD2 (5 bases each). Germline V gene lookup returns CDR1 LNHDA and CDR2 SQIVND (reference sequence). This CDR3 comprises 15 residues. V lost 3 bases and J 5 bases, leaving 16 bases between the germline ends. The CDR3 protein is CASSINPGTMETQYF. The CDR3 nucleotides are TGTGCCAGTAGTATTAACCCGGGGACGATGGAGACCCAGTACTTC.